This TCR beta chain originates from a study of tumor-infiltrating lymphocytes in localized non-small cell lung cancer (dated by TCRdb to the early 2020s). In the study overall: Patients whose samples were collected after neoadjuvant chemotherapy, as well as both smokers and never-smokers and several histologies, were included in the cohort. Resected tumor tissue and uninvolved lung tissue described as non-adjacent to the tumor were contributed by each patient, with both tissues obtained from the same patient. Flow cytometry, multiplex immunofluorescence, RNA-seq, exome sequencing and proteomics were applied to the same patients as TCR sequencing, which was one of several integrated assays. In total, the ICON cohort was made up of over a hundred surgical patients who had localized non-small cell lung cancer and whose tumors were resected. A total of under 65 patients were part of the paired comparison of immunoSEQ T-cell fraction between tumor and uninvolved lung. What the authors observed across the whole study: No difference in TCR-derived T-cell fraction was observed between the flow cytometry-defined immunotypes IM1 (good prognosis) and IM2 (poor prognosis). Because different pieces of the same tissue were used for different assays, technical variation could not be separated from intratumor heterogeneity. Assay coverage varied across patients depending on available tissue quantity, so only a subset of the cohort had TCR sequencing. TCRbeta sequencing supported higher T cell infiltration in tumors than in uninvolved lung tissue, consistent with immunofluorescence CD3 counts.

TCR sequencing with the immunoSEQ assay provided the T-cell fraction in tumor and uninvolved lung tissue. The study's processing was this. In the survival analysis, patients were divided into a high T-cell fraction group (upper tertile) and a low T-cell fraction group (lower two tertiles), and the two groups were compared using a log-rank test. A signed-rank test was used to test differences in T-cell fraction between paired tumor and uninvolved lung samples. Sourced from immuneACCESS, this table was stored by TCRdb with only in-frame sequences that have V and J called. A share of the clones is absent; for the studies checked, an unresolved V gene accounts for under half, and the remainder has no known explanation. Clone size and the V and J calls come from that table; the DNA yielded D and trimming. The sample contains more than 12,000 clones, approximately 71% of them found a single time. The ten most abundant clones make up around 21% of the sample.

Patient enrollment in ICON started in early 2016, and the final patient was enrolled in the second half of 2018. In a subcohort of around 77 patients, fresh tumor and matched uninvolved tissue were collected for in-depth immune analyses, with TCR sequencing among those analyses. TCR sequencing was performed on DNA isolated from bulk tissue, without cell sorting. At the junction V is shortened by 4 bases and J by 13 bases; bases outside the gene matches: 10. Reading the germline V gene gives CDR1 SGHRS and CDR2 YFSETQ. The CDR3 contains 14 residues, cysteine and phenylalanine counted. CDR3 DNA only is kept here, 42 bases in frame from base 1. A remark on this clone: Its antigen is not yet known. Base qualities are not provided; no much larger clone lies one nucleotide away.

What was sequenced was uninvolved lung tissue not adjacent to the tumor. The chain is encoded by TRBV5-1 joined to TRBJ1-4; the junction holds 10 bases that match TRBD1. The receptor comes from a human donor with non-small cell lung cancer. Here the CDR3 is given as CASSRGQGGQGLFF. The DNA sequence is TGCGCCAGCAGCCGCGGACAGGGGGGGCAAGGACTGTTTTTT.